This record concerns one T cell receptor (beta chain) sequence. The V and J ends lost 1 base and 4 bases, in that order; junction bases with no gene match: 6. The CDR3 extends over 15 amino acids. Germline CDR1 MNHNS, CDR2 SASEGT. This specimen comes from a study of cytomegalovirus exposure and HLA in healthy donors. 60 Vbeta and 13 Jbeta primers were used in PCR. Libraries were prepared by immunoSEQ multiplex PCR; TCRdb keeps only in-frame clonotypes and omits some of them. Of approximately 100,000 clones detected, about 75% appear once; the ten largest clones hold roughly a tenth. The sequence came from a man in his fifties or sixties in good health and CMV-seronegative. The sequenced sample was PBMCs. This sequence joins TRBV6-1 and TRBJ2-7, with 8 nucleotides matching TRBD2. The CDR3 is CASSEGGGGRYEQYF. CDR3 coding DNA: TGTGCCAGCAGTGAAGGGGGCGGGGGGAGGTACGAGCAGTACTTC.